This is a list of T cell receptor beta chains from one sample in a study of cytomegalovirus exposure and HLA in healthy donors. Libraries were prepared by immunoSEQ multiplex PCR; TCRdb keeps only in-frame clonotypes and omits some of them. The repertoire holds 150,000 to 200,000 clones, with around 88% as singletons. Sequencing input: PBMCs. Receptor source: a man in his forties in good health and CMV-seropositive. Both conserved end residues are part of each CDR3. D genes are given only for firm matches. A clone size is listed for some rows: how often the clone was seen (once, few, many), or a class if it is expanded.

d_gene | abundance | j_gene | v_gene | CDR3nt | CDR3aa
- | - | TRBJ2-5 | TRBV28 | TGTGCCAGCAGCAGACCCGGGCAAGAGACCCAGTACTTC | CASSRPGQETQYF
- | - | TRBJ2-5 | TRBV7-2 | TGTGCCAGCAGCTTAATGCCGGAAGAGACCCAGTACTTC | CASSLMPEETQYF
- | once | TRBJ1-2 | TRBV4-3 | TGCGCCAGCAGCCAAGGACAGGCGAACTATGGCTACACCTTC | CASSQGQANYGYTF
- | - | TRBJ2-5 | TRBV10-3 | TGTGCCATCGGAACAGCCCAAGAGACCCAGTACTTC | CAIGTAQETQYF
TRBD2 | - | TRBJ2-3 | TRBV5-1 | TGCGCCAGCAGGAGGACTAGCCATAGCACAGATACGCAGTATTTT | CASRRTSHSTDTQYF
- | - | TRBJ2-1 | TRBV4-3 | TGCGCCAGCAGCCAAGAACCCTATAATGAGCAGTTCTTC | CASSQEPYNEQFF
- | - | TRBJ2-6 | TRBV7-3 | TGTGCCAGCAGCCTGGGGGGAAGATCTGGGGCCAACGTCCTGACTTTC | CASSLGGRSGANVLTF
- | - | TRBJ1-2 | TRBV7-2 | TGTGCCAGCAGCCGGGGCGGGGGTGCCTATGGCTACACCTTC | CASSRGGGAYGYTF
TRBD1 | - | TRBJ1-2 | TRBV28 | TGTGCCAGCACCACGGACAGGGATGGGCTAAAGGGCTACACCTTC | CASTTDRDGLKGYTF
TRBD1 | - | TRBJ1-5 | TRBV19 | TGTGCCAGTAGTATAGTCGGCCAGGGGGGTCAGCCCCAGCATTTT | CASSIVGQGGQPQHF
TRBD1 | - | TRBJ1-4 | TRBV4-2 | TGTGCCAGCGGCAGGGGGCTCACTAATGAAAAACTGTTTTTT | CASGRGLTNEKLFF
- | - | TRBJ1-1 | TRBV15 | TGTGCCACCAGCAGAGAGGGCCAGATGACTGAAGCTTTCTTT | CATSREGQMTEAFF
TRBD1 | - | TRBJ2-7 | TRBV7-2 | TGTGCCAGCAGCTTCGGGACAGGGGGAACCTACGAGCAGTACTTC | CASSFGTGGTYEQYF
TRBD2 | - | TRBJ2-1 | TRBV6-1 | TGTGCCAGCAGTGTCCTAGCGGGGGGATACAATGAGCAGTTCTTC | CASSVLAGGYNEQFF
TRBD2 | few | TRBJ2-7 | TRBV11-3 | TGTGCCAGCAGCCAGCGGGGCTACGAGCAGTACTTC | CASSQRGYEQYF